This T cell receptor (beta chain) is drawn from a study of T cell repertoires in cytomegalovirus infection. Study at large: CMV infection together with matching HLA type was indicated by public TCR beta signatures.

Study conclusions and caveats: HLA-C-restricted CMV clonotypes gave the most frequent clonotype in two of eight donors. There were carriers of CMV plus the relevant HLA, and cumulative public TCR beta family frequency identified them.

Using its own MiXCR run on the reads, TCRdb lists one record per CDR3 protein. This sample has under 150,000 distinct CDR3 sequences, with approximately 9.2% found just once. Points on this clonotype: Its cognate antigen is unknown. One end of the junction varies from germline; a read error may be responsible.

This CDR3 spans 11 amino acids. CDR1 and CDR2 (germline): MGHRA, YSYEKL. The rearrangement joins TRBV4-1 to TRBJ1-3, with 7 bases fitting TRBD1. The sample consisted of PBMCs. This clonotype originated in a human donor in good health (CMV status not recorded). Some clones in this sample may be carry-over from other donors' samples. The CDR3 coding sequence is TGTGCCAGCAGCCAGGCAGGGGGACAATATTTT. It specifies CASSQAGGQYF.